This entry describes one T cell receptor beta chain. Its antigen is unknown. The data belong to a study of PD-1 blockade in classical Hodgkin lymphoma. Study-wide points: There was a significant rise in CD4+ TCR diversity by C4D1, with no such rise for CD8+.

Assay used: immunoSEQ multiplex PCR; TCRdb lists only in-frame clones, some missing. The table has about 20,000 clones, 60% to 75% seen once. The time point is: cycle 4 day 1 (C4D1), after about 6 weeks of nivolumab. Relapse after autologous stem cell transplantation occurred in every patient, and brentuximab vedotin exposure varied. Per the germline V gene, CDR1 is SQVTM and CDR2 is ANQGSEA. There are 17 residues in the CDR3. The germline V and J ends were trimmed by 0 bases and 6 bases, with 23 bases remaining between them. The material was peripheral blood mononuclear cells (PBMCs), obtained before the fourth cycle of nivolumab. This receptor was obtained from a human donor with classical Hodgkin lymphoma. The rearrangement links TRBV29-1 to TRBJ1-1; no clear D. The CDR3 is CSVEDRKYLRDEPEAFF. CDR3 DNA sequence: TGCAGCGTTGAAGATCGGAAATACCTTCGAGATGAACCTGAAGCTTTCTTT.